One sample yielded the 30 T cell receptor beta chains listed below, sequenced in a study of T cell repertoires in cytomegalovirus infection. TCRdb itself ran the reads through MiXCR, one entry per CDR3 protein. The sample consists of around 530,000 distinct CDR3 sequences, more than 25% of them appearing once. The sequenced material came from PBMCs. These TCRs come from a human donor in good health (CMV status not recorded). Some clones in this sample may be carry-over from other donors' samples.

This clonotype was seen a handful of times. The chain links TRBV11-2 to TRBJ2-7; TRBD1 matches at 8 bases. From germline, CDR1 is SGHAT and CDR2 FQNNGV. The CDR3 runs 17 residues. V lost 5 bases to trimming and J lost 0 bases; unmatched junction nucleotides: 12. The CDR3 region has the DNA TGTGCCAGCAGCCACCGACCGGACAGGGCGAACTCCTACGAGCAGTACGTC. Translating it yields CASSHRPDRANSYEQYV.

The chain uses TRBV6-6 and TRBJ1-2, with D tentatively TRBD1 (6 bases). The germline CDR1 and CDR2 sequences are MNHNY and SVGAGI (reference sequence). Deletions cut 2 bases from V and 3 bases from J, with 16 bases between. The CDR3 loop spans 16 amino acids. Here the CDR3 reads CASSYVAGGGDYGYTF. The DNA of the CDR3 is TGTGCCAGCAGTTACGTGGCGGGGGGCGGTGACTATGGCTACACCTTC.

The chain is built from TRBV19 and TRBJ2-5; 7 bases map to TRBD1. The CDR3 contains 16 residues. Germline values: CDR1 LNHDA, CDR2 SQIVND (reference sequence). Trimming cost V 2 bases and J 1 base; bases outside gene matches: 7. CDR3 in amino acids: CASSINRGFLQETQYF. The CDR3 bases are TGTGCCAGTAGTATAAACAGGGGATTCCTCCAAGAGACCCAGTACTTC.

Here the CDR3 reads CASSLEGPGYEQYF. In nucleotides, the CDR3 is TGTGCCAGCAGCTTAGAAGGTCCGGGGTACGAGCAGTACTTC. The V gene is TRBV11-2, the J gene TRBJ2-7, with D possibly matching TRBD2 (5 bases). The germline gives CDR1 SGHAT, CDR2 FQNNGV. This CDR3 is 14 amino acids long. V was pared by 0 bases and J by 4 bases, with 10 bases between.

This clonotype was recorded once. With a much larger clone just one base away, this may be a read error. V usage is TRBV7-2 and J usage is TRBJ2-2; 12 bases line up with TRBD2. The germline CDR1 and CDR2 sequences are SGHTA and FQGNSA. CDR3 length: 17 residues. This CDR3 reads CACSLGLAGGPDGELFF. For the CDR3, the DNA is TGTGCCTGCAGCTTAGGGCTAGCGGGAGGGCCTGACGGGGAGCTGTTTTTT.

This clonotype was observed a few times. V and J are TRBV12-3 or TRBV12-4 and TRBJ2-3, with a possible D match to TRBD2 (5 bases). The CDR3 spans 12 residues. The ends were cut back, 11 bases at V and 3 bases at J, with 12 bases in the middle. The CDR3 loop reads CASREFTDTQYF. The CDR3 nucleotides are TGTGCCTCTAGGGAGTTTACAGATACGCAGTATTTT.

The chain has TRBV27 and TRBJ1-1; perhaps TRBD1 as D (5 bases). V lost 2 bases to trimming and J lost 0 bases, with 19 bases between them. CDR1 and CDR2 (germline): MNHEY, SMNVEV (reference sequence). This CDR3 has 18 amino acids. The CDR3, as DNA: TGTGCCAGCAGTTTAAGGGTCGGGCAGGGCCTAATGAACACTGAAGCTTTCTTT. Translated, it gives CASSLRVGQGLMNTEAFF.

This clonotype was found many times. The chain links TRBV7-6 to TRBJ2-3; 7 nucleotides agree with TRBD2. Germline V lookup: CDR1 SGHVS, CDR2 FNYEAQ. The CDR3 is 17 amino acids. Trimming at V came to 5 bases and at J to 5 bases, leaving 16 bases not matched to a gene. CDR3 coding DNA: TGTGCCAGCAGCCCTCTCAGGCGGCCAACGGGAGGAGATACGCAGTATTTT. This translates into CASSPLRRPTGGDTQYF. Looking up the rest from reference TRBV7-6 and TRBJ2-3 gives the full variable domain: GAGVSQSPRYKVTKRGQDVALRCDPISGHVSLYWYRQALGQGPEFLTYFNYEAQQDKSGLPNDRFSAERPEGSISTLTIQRTEQRDSAMYRCASSPLRRPTGGDTQYFGPGTRLTVL.

The chain carries TRBV7-9 and TRBJ1-3; 8 nucleotides line up with TRBD1. CDR1 and CDR2 (germline): SEHNR, FQNEAQ (reference sequence). The V gene end was trimmed by 5 bases and the J gene end by 6 bases; junction bases not matched to a gene: 12. The CDR3 length is 16 residues. The CDR3 nucleotides read TGTGCCAGCAGCCAGACCCAAGGACAGGGAGAAAACACCATATATTTT. This encodes CASSQTQGQGENTIYF.

This chain links TRBV30 with TRBJ1-4; unclear D gene. V lost 1 base, J lost 4 bases, and 13 bases lay in between. CDR3 size: 15 residues. From germline, CDR1 is GTSNPN and CDR2 SVGIG (reference sequence). As DNA, the CDR3 is TGTGCCTGGAGTGAGAGCTGGGGTGTTAATGAAAAACTGTTTTTT. Translated, it gives CAWSESWGVNEKLFF.

The J gene is TRBJ2-1, the V gene TRBV7-9, with 8 bases matching TRBD2. Germline lookup yields CDR1 SEHNR and CDR2 FQNEAQ (reference sequence). V was clipped by 6 bases and J by 3 bases; unmatched bases: 7. The CDR3 extends over 15 amino acids. CDR3 sequence: CASSPIAGRYNEQFF. The CDR3 nucleotides read TGTGCCAGCAGTCCAATAGCGGGACGCTACAATGAGCAGTTCTTC.

The rearrangement uses TRBV11-2 and TRBJ2-3; 7 positions match TRBD1. CDR1 and CDR2 from the germline V gene are SGHAT and FQNNGV. CDR3 size: 15 residues. The V segment lost 5 bases and the J segment 0 bases; nucleotides outside the gene matches: 5. DNA for the CDR3: TGTGCCAGCAGCGGGGACAGACATAGCACAGATACGCAGTATTTT. The encoded protein is CASSGDRHSTDTQYF.

The CDR3: CASSSLDNSPLHF. Here the CDR3 DNA reads TGTGCCAGCAGTTCACTGGATAATTCACCCCTCCACTTT. The chain joins TRBV12-3 or TRBV12-4 to TRBJ1-6; D gene unclear. The CDR3 is 13 residues long. V was trimmed by 4 bases and J by 5 bases, leaving 6 bases between them.

The rearrangement links TRBV20-1 to TRBJ2-5; D gene uncertain. The germline V gene encodes CDR1 DFQATT and CDR2 SNEGSKA (reference sequence). Trimming left V 0 bases short and J 5 bases short, with 13 bases between. The CDR3 is 14 amino acids. The CDR3 loop is CSARDGRSRETQYF. The CDR3 DNA follows: TGCAGTGCTAGAGATGGACGGAGTAGGGAGACCCAGTACTTC.

The chain couples TRBV28 to TRBJ2-5, with a weak D call TRBD1 (5 bases). Germline lookup yields CDR1 MDHEN and CDR2 SYDVKM. The V and J ends lost 2 bases and 1 base respectively, with 8 bases between them. CDR3 length: 14 residues. CDR3 residues: CASSLPTGQETQYF. CDR3 DNA sequence: TGTGCCAGCAGTTTACCAACAGGCCAAGAGACCCAGTACTTC.

This clonotype came up a few times. The chain joins TRBV29-1 to TRBJ1-1, with a tentative D call TRBD1 (5 bases). The V end was cut by 0 bases, the J end by 0 bases, with 8 bases between. The CDR3 is 14 amino acids. Germline assignment: CDR1 SQVTM and CDR2 ANQGSEA. CDR3 loop: CSVEDVRVNTEAFF. Written as DNA, the CDR3 is TGCAGCGTTGAAGATGTCAGGGTGAACACTGAAGCTTTCTTT.

This clonotype was seen a handful of times. This chain links TRBV12-3 or TRBV12-4 with TRBJ2-1, with D perhaps TRBD1 (5 bases). The CDR3 sequence is 13 residues long. Between the trimmed V and J ends, which lost 2 bases and 6 bases, there was a span of 8 bases. The CDR3: CASSLTQVNEQFF. The CDR3 coding sequence is TGTGCCAGCAGTTTAACACAGGTCAATGAGCAGTTCTTC.

This clonotype was seen repeatedly, ten times or more. This chain links TRBV6-2 or TRBV6-3 with TRBJ2-3, with 12 bases fitting TRBD2. The CDR3 totals 18 residues. The germline V gene has CDR1 MNHEY and CDR2 SVGEGT. J was trimmed by 6 bases and V by 6 bases; bases with no gene match: 16. Written as DNA, the CDR3 is TGTGCCAGCAGCTTTATTGCACTTGGACTAGCGGGATTGGATACGCAGTATTTT. Translated, it gives CASSFIALGLAGLDTQYF.

The V and J genes are TRBV4-1 and TRBJ1-1, with 7 bases lining up with TRBD1. Trimming cost V 3 bases and J 1 base; bases outside gene matches: 11. This CDR3 region has 17 residues. CDR1 and CDR2 (germline): MGHRA, YSYEKL. The CDR3 nucleotides are TGCGCCAGCAGCCAGGTTATATTCAGGGGGGCGAACACTGAAGCTTTCTTT. This sequence encodes CASSQVIFRGANTEAFF.

The chain recombines TRBV20-1 with TRBJ1-1, with a tentative D call TRBD1 (5 bases). This CDR3 region has 12 residues. The V gene lost 0 bases and the J gene lost 10 bases, with 12 bases spanning the gap. In germline, CDR1 is DFQATT, CDR2 SNEGSKA (reference sequence). For the CDR3, the DNA is TGCAGTGCTAGAGATGGGACTTTAAGAGCTTTCTTT. Translated, it gives CSARDGTLRAFF.

The chain employs TRBV6-5 and TRBJ2-7; the match to TRBD2 covers 9 bases. The CDR3 is made up of 16 amino acids. After removal of 3 bases from V and 4 bases from J, the junction contained 10 bases not matched to a gene. From germline, CDR1 is MNHEY and CDR2 SVGAGI. The DNA of the CDR3 is TGTGCCAGCAGTTATGGGATTAGCGGGAGATTATACGAGCAGTACTTC. It is translated as CASSYGISGRLYEQYF.

This clonotype was seen a few times. This rearrangement joins TRBV6-5 to TRBJ2-1; 8 bases fit TRBD2. Losses at the gene ends were 6 bases for V and 2 bases for J; bases not matched to a gene: 6. Germline CDR1 and CDR2: MNHEY and SVGAGI. The CDR3 totals 15 residues. As DNA, the CDR3 is TGTGCCAGCAGGCCACTAGCGGTTCCCTACAATGAGCAGTTCTTC. Translation gives CASRPLAVPYNEQFF.

As DNA, the CDR3 is TGTGCCAGCAGCCAAGTGGCCACTGGAAACACCATATATTTT. Its translation: CASSQVATGNTIYF. The chain uses TRBV14 and TRBJ1-3; D not certain. This CDR3 spans 14 amino acids. V shed 1 base and J shed 2 bases, with 6 bases lying between them. Germline CDR1 SGHDN, CDR2 FVKESK.

This clonotype has a handful of counts. CDR3 DNA sequence: TGCAGCGTTAAAAAGAGTACCGGCAACAGTGACTATGGCTACACCTTC. This sequence encodes CSVKKSTGNSDYGYTF. The rearrangement uses TRBV29-1 and TRBJ1-2; no clear D. V was clipped by 5 bases and J by 3 bases, with 22 bases between them. CDR3 length equals 16 residues. In germline, CDR1 is SQVTM, CDR2 ANQGSEA.

There are a few counts of this clonotype. The J gene is TRBJ2-1, the V gene TRBV2, with TRBD1 matching 9 bases. V dropped 4 bases and J dropped 8; count of bases not matched to a gene: 9. Germline loops: CDR1 SNHLY, CDR2 FYNNEI. The CDR3 has 15 residues. In DNA form, the CDR3 reads TGTGCCAGCAGTGGGGGACAGGGAGCTTGGGATGAGCAGTTCTTC. Its translation is CASSGGQGAWDEQFF. Supplemented by reference TRBV2 and TRBJ2-1, the full variable domain reads EPEVTQTPSHQVTQMGQEVILRCVPISNHLYFYWYRQILGQKVEFLVSFYNNEISEKSEIFDDQFSVERPDGSNFTLKIRSTKLEDSAMYFCASSGGQGAWDEQFFGPGTRLTVL.

The count of this clonotype is one. The chain joins TRBV27 to TRBJ2-1; 11 bases are a match to TRBD2. V shed 5 bases and J 4 bases; nucleotides not matched to a gene: 16. CDR1 and CDR2 from the germline V gene are MNHEY and SMNVEV (reference sequence). This CDR3 has 19 amino acids. The CDR3 reads CASSPELAGVWGSYNEQFF. The CDR3 DNA reads TGTGCCAGCAGTCCAGAACTAGCGGGAGTATGGGGCAGTTACAATGAGCAGTTCTTC.

This clonotype was recorded only once. V usage is TRBV29-1 and J usage is TRBJ2-3, with D possibly being TRBD2 (6 bases). This CDR3 spans 18 amino acids. V lost 6 bases and J 2 bases, leaving 27 bases between the germline ends. The germline V gene has CDR1 SQVTM and CDR2 ANQGSEA. In nucleotides, the CDR3 is TGCAGCGTCCACGACAGTCGGGGAGATAGCGGCTCCACAGATACGCAGTATTTT. It codes for CSVHDSRGDSGSTDTQYF.

This clonotype was detected many times. The chain couples TRBV7-2 to TRBJ2-7, with unresolved D. CDR1 is SGHTA and CDR2 is FQGNSA in the germline V gene. The CDR3 length is 14 residues. Trimming took 5 bases from V and 3 from J, leaving 14 bases between them. The DNA for the CDR3 is TGTGCCAGCAGCCCTTATACTGGAAGCTACGAGCAGTACGTC. Residues: CASSPYTGSYEQYV.

This clonotype was seen only once. J is TRBJ2-7 and V is TRBV20-1; no firm D call. The germline gives CDR1 DFQATT, CDR2 SNEGSKA (reference sequence). CDR3 length: 13 residues. CDR3 region: CSAGPPGLYEQYF. Here the CDR3 DNA reads TGCAGCGCTGGGCCTCCAGGCCTTTACGAGCAGTACTTC.

This clonotype was counted only a few times. The chain uses TRBV6-5 and TRBJ2-3; D is unclear. Germline CDR1 is MNHEY and CDR2 is SVGAGI. There are 17 residues in the CDR3. Trimming took 7 bases from V and 3 from J, leaving 23 bases between them. This chain's CDR3 is CASTPSAPQFVTDTQYF. The CDR3, as DNA: TGTGCCAGCACCCCCTCGGCCCCTCAGTTTGTGACAGATACGCAGTATTTT.